The 27 T cell receptor beta chains below were found in one sample sequenced in a study of tumor and adjacent non-tumor tissue in lung cancer. The library came from three nested PCR rounds adapted from ARM-PCR protocols. TCRdb redid the calling of the multiplex PCR reads with MiXCR, one entry per CDR3 protein. The table has about 76,000 distinct CDR3 sequences, about 82% seen once. RNA was extracted from bulk tissue without any cell sorting. Distant lung tissue was collected more than 3 cm away from the tumor edge. The sample comprised distant non-tumor lung tissue. The receptor set was obtained from a man aged 60 to 69 with non-small cell lung cancer.

As concerns this clonotype: A read error may account for a junction end that differs from germline. J is TRBJ2-3 and V is TRBV11-3; D gene unclear. The CDR3 is 13 amino acids. Per germline, CDR1 SGHNT and CDR2 YENEEA. CDR3 protein: CASGFQVAETQYF. In DNA, the CDR3 is TGTGCCAGCGGCTTTCAGGTGGCAGAAACACAGTATTTT.

This clonotype has more than one count but fewer than ten. A read error may account for a junction end that differs from germline. This chain connects TRBV11-2 to TRBJ2-1; 8 positions agree with TRBD2. In germline, CDR1 is SGHAT, CDR2 FQNNGV. CDR3 length: 15 amino acids. CDR3 DNA: TGTACCAGTAGCCCCGGGACTAGTCTAAGGAATGAGCAGTTCTTC. Its translation is CTSSPGTSLRNEQFF.

Ten or more counts support this clonotype. V and J are TRBV6-6 and TRBJ2-3; no clear D. Germline V gene data show CDR1 as MNHNY and CDR2 as SVGAGI (reference sequence). The length of the CDR3 is 12 residues. V was trimmed by 6 bases and J by 8 bases, leaving 12 bases between them. The CDR3 DNA reads TGTGCCAGCAGGACTGTCCGTGCTACGCAGTATTTT. It encodes CASRTVRATQYF.

Notes on this clonotype: Germline is not matched at one junction end, which may reflect a read error. The rearrangement joins TRBV20-1 to TRBJ1-2; D not resolved. The germline V gene encodes CDR1 DFQATT and CDR2 SNEGSKA (reference sequence). The CDR3 is 14 residues long. CDR3 region: CSVSGQVEGYGFTF. CDR3 coding DNA: TGCAGTGTTAGTGGGCAGGTCGAGGGCTATGGCTTCACCTTC.

This clonotype occurred many times. The CDR3 region has the DNA TGTGCCAGCAGCTTGGGGGGGCTAGACACTGAAGCTTTCTTT. Its translation is CASSLGGLDTEAFF. The chain has TRBV5-4 and TRBJ1-1, with D perhaps TRBD1 (6 bases). Trimming left V 0 bases short and J 3 bases short, with 9 bases between. CDR3 size: 14 residues. CDR1 and CDR2 (germline): SGHNT, YYREEE (reference sequence). Using reference TRBV5-4 and TRBJ1-1 for the parts outside the CDR3, the full variable domain is ETGVTQSPTHLIKTRGQQVTLRCSSQSGHNTVSWYQQALGQGPQFIFQYYREEENGRGNFPPRFSGLQFPNYSSELNVNALELDDSALYLCASSLGGLDTEAFFGQGTRLTVV.

As concerns this clonotype: Sequence at one end of the junction differs from germline and may be a read error. J is TRBJ2-1 and V is TRBV11-3, with 8 nucleotides matching TRBD2. The germline V gene has CDR1 SGHNT and CDR2 YENEEA. The CDR3 contains 16 residues. CDR3 loop: CASILVGTTGREKQFF. Written as DNA, the CDR3 is TGCGCCAGCATCTTAGTTGGGACTACCGGGAGGGAGAAGCAGTTCTTC.

The rearrangement links TRBV5-6 to TRBJ2-1; D gene unclear. The germline V and J ends were trimmed by 0 bases and 6 bases, with 4 bases remaining between them. Germline assignment: CDR1 SGHDT and CDR2 YYEEEE. The CDR3 extends over 12 amino acids. This CDR3 is CASSLASNEQFF. CDR3 DNA sequence: TGTGCCAGCAGCTTGGCTAGCAATGAGCAGTTCTTC.

Regarding this clonotype: A much larger clone is a single base away; this may be a read error. This chain connects TRBV5-4 to TRBJ2-2; the D is unclear. The CDR3 is made up of 12 amino acids. The germline CDR1 and CDR2 sequences are SGHNT and YYREEE (reference sequence). The CDR3 region is CARSSATGELFF. CDR3 DNA sequence: TGTGCCAGGAGCTCGGCCACCGGGGAGCTGTTTTTT. Full variable domain (outside the CDR3, taken from reference TRBV5-4 and TRBJ2-2): ETGVTQSPTHLIKTRGQQVTLRCSSQSGHNTVSWYQQALGQGPQFIFQYYREEENGRGNFPPRFSGLQFPNYSSELNVNALELDDSALYLCARSSATGELFFGEGSRLTVL.

By frequency in the sample, this clonotype is medium-sized. The J gene is TRBJ2-1, the V gene TRBV13, with D unresolved. The germline V gene has CDR1 PRHDT and CDR2 FYEKMQ (reference sequence). The CDR3 runs 15 residues. Deletions cut 5 bases from V and 0 bases from J, with 11 bases between. The CDR3 DNA sequence: TGTGCCAGCAGCCGATCGTGGAGCTCCTACAATGAGCAGTTCTTC. This encodes CASSRSWSSYNEQFF.

This clonotype occurred many times. Mismatch with germline at one junction end may stem from a read error. This chain links TRBV11-3 with TRBJ1-1, with 9 bases identical to TRBD1. The CDR3 has 16 amino acids. The germline CDR1 and CDR2 sequences are SGHNT and YENEEA. Written as DNA, the CDR3 is TGTGCCAGCAGCTTAGATGGGGACAGGGTGAACACTGAAGCTTCCTTT. Protein: CASSLDGDRVNTEASF.

CDR3 DNA sequence: TGTGCCTGGAGACTAGCGGGAGGATCGGATACGCAGTATTTT. Translated, it gives CAWRLAGGSDTQYF. The chain carries TRBV30 and TRBJ2-3; 12 bases fit TRBD2. This CDR3 spans 14 amino acids. Germline trimming cut 3 bases from V and 6 bases from J; bases unmatched to any gene: 4. Germline values: CDR1 GTSNPN, CDR2 SVGIG (reference sequence).

This clonotype came up a few times. The chain is built from TRBV6-2 or TRBV6-3 and TRBJ2-1; D is ambiguous. V lost 0 bases to trimming and J lost 8 bases, with 8 bases between them. This CDR3 comprises 13 residues. Germline V gene data show CDR1 as MNHEY and CDR2 as SVGEGT. CDR3 residues: CASSYSIRHEQFF. In nucleotides, the CDR3 is TGTGCCAGCAGTTACTCGATTCGCCATGAGCAGTTCTTC.

About this clonotype: A read error may be the cause here, since a much bigger clone is one base away. The chain carries TRBV12-3 or TRBV12-4 and TRBJ1-3; D perhaps matches TRBD1 (5 bases). The CDR3 consists of 15 residues. The CDR3 DNA reads TGTGGCAGCACCCTGGGACGGCACTCTGGAAACACCATATATTTT. Translating it yields CGSTLGRHSGNTIYF.

In regard to this clonotype: Sequence at one end of the junction differs from germline and may be a read error. The V call is TRBV11-2, the J call TRBJ2-6; D is uncertain. The length of the CDR3 is 13 residues. The V gene's germline CDR1 is SGHAT and CDR2 FQNNGV. The CDR3 sequence is CASTPISGQRPDF. The DNA of the CDR3 is TGTGCCAGCACTCCTATCTCTGGCCAACGTCCTGATTTC. The full variable domain, rest sourced from reference TRBV11-2 and TRBJ2-6, is EAGVAQSPRYKIIEKRQSVAFWCNPISGHATLYWYQQILGQGPKLLIQFQNNGVVDDSQLPKDRFSAERLKGVDSTLKIQPAKLEDSAVYLCASTPISGQRPDFGAGSRLTVL.

A word on this clonotype: A much bigger clone sits one base away, suggesting this may be a read error. The V gene is TRBV13, the J gene TRBJ1-1; D not resolved. This CDR3 has 16 amino acids. Looked up from germline, CDR1 is PRHDT and CDR2 is FYEKMQ (reference sequence). CDR3 sequence reads: CTSSSSRLGRGTEAFF. The CDR3 coding sequence is TGTACCAGCAGCTCCAGCAGATTGGGGAGAGGGACTGAAGCTTTCTTT.

Concerning this clonotype: This may come from a read error, since a much larger clone is one base off. The genes are TRBV5-1 and TRBJ2-1; D gene ambiguous. CDR3 length: 12 amino acids. Germline CDR1 and CDR2: SGHRS and YFSETQ. CDR3 sequence: CASSLSYNVQFF. The CDR3 coding sequence is TGCGCCAGCAGTTTGTCCTACAATGTGCAGTTCTTC. Full variable domain (missing parts from reference TRBV5-1 and TRBJ2-1): KAGVTQTPRYLIKTRGQQVTLSCSPISGHRSVSWYQQTPGQGLQFLFEYFSETQRNKGNFPGRFSGRQFSNSRSEMNVSTLELGDSALYLCASSLSYNVQFFGPGTRLTVL.

A remark on this clonotype: The junction departs from the called germline gene at one end, perhaps through a read error. The chain couples TRBV6-1 to TRBJ1-4; D ambiguous. The CDR3 has 11 residues. CDR1 MNHNS and CDR2 SASEGT come from the germline V gene. CDR3 amino acids: CASTSSEKLFF. In DNA, the CDR3 is TGTGCCAGCACCTCGAGTGAAAAACTGTTTTTC.

The chain has TRBV20-1 and TRBJ2-7, with D possibly TRBD2 on 5 matching bases. Germline V gives CDR1 DFQATT, CDR2 SNEGSKA (reference sequence). There are 11 residues in the CDR3. V gave up 0 bases and J gave up 12 bases, with 12 bases separating them. The CDR3 loop is CSARDLTIVYF. The CDR3 DNA reads TGCAGTGCTAGAGACCTGACTATCGTGTACTTC.

This clonotype was counted many times. The chain recombines TRBV12-5 with TRBJ1-1; perhaps TRBD1 as D (5 bases). The CDR3 runs 11 residues. Trimming removed 6 bases from V and 10 bases from J, with 12 bases in between. CDR1 and CDR2 from the germline V gene are LGHNT and FRNRAP. The CDR3 reads CASGPQVGAFF. DNA for the CDR3: TGTGCTAGTGGCCCACAGGTAGGAGCTTTCTTT.

For this clonotype: A much larger clone lies one base from this, so it may be a read error. V gene TRBV4-3 combines with J gene TRBJ1-2; 8 positions agree with TRBD1. This CDR3 has 17 residues. Germline CDR1 and CDR2: LGHNA and YSLEER. CDR3 residues: CASSQDLPGTGNYGCTF. CDR3 coding DNA: TGCGCCAGCAGCCAAGATCTCCCTGGGACAGGTAACTATGGCTGCACCTTC.

Comments on this clonotype: One end of the junction varies from germline; a read error may be responsible. The chain has TRBV11-3 and TRBJ2-5; a possible D gene is TRBD1 (5 bases). The germline gives CDR1 SGHNT, CDR2 YENEEA. This CDR3 is 13 amino acids long. CDR3 in amino acids: CASNFTREETQYF. Written as DNA, the CDR3 is TGTGCCAGCAACTTTACCAGGGAAGAGACTCAGTACTTC.

The rearrangement links TRBV29-1 to TRBJ2-1; TRBD2 matches 9 bases. The CDR3 has 15 amino acids. In germline, CDR1 is SQVTM, CDR2 ANQGSEA. Trimming removed 4 bases from V and 7 bases from J; junction bases left unmatched: 11. The chain's CDR3 is CSVAGREGRANEQFF. CDR3 sequence (DNA): TGCAGCGTTGCGGGGCGGGAGGGAAGGGCAAATGAGCAGTTCTTC.

The CDR3 sequence: CAWRGTGISYGYTF. The CDR3 region has the DNA TGTGCCTGGAGGGGAACAGGGATAAGCTATGGCTACACCTTC. The J gene is TRBJ1-2, the V gene TRBV30; weak D call: TRBD1 (6 bases). The germline gives CDR1 GTSNPN, CDR2 SVGIG (reference sequence). The germline V and J ends were trimmed by 3 bases and 4 bases, with 15 bases remaining between them. The CDR3 is 14 amino acids.

The chain recombines TRBV30 with TRBJ1-2, with unresolved D. Germline V CDR1 and CDR2: GTSNPN, SVGIG (reference sequence). This CDR3 comprises 12 residues. Trimming cost V 7 bases and J 6 bases, with 15 bases left between them. The CDR3 is CAFAKRWHGYTF. The CDR3 DNA reads as TGTGCCTTCGCAAAGAGGTGGCATGGCTACACCTTC.

As concerns this clonotype: One junction end does not reproduce the germline sequence, and a read error may be involved. The chain couples TRBV11-2 to TRBJ2-6; TRBD1 agrees at 7 bases. Germline CDR1 is SGHAT and CDR2 is FQNNGV. The CDR3 totals 19 residues. The CDR3 loop is CASSLVAKDRPSGGNVLAF. CDR3 DNA: TGTGCCAGCAGCTTAGTTGCAAAGGACAGGCCCTCTGGGGGCAACGTCCTGGCTTTC.

The chain links TRBV11-2 to TRBJ2-3, with TRBD2 matching 10 bases. There are 15 residues in the CDR3. Germline V lookup: CDR1 SGHAT, CDR2 FQNNGV. The CDR3 DNA reads TGTACCGGCAGCTTTCCCAGCGGGGGGGTATATACGCAGTATTTT. Protein: CTGSFPSGGVYTQYF.

About this clonotype itself: It may be a read error: a sequence one base away is much more abundant. The chain carries TRBV4-2 and TRBJ2-1; D is perhaps TRBD2 (6 bases). There are 14 residues in the CDR3. Germline assignment: CDR1 LGHNA and CDR2 YNFKEQ. With 0 bases removed from V and 8 bases from J, the gap between germline ends came to 11 bases. The CDR3 reads CASSQDYGDYEQFF. The CDR3 nucleotides are TGTGCCAGCAGCCAAGACTATGGGGACTATGAGCAGTTCTTC.